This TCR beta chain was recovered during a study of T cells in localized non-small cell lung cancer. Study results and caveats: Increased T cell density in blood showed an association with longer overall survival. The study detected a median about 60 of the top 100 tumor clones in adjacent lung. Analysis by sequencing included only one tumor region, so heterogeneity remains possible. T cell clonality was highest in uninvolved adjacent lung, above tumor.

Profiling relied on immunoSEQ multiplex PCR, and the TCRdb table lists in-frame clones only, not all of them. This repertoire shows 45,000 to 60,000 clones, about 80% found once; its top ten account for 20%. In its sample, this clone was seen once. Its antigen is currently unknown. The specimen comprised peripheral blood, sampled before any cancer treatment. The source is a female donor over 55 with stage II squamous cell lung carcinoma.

The DNA for the CDR3 is TGCGCCAGCAGCACCGGACAGGTCGGCCAGCCCCAGCATTTT. Protein sequence: CASSTGQVGQPQHF. This chain links TRBV5-1 with TRBJ1-5; 7 nucleotides agree with TRBD1. CDR1 and CDR2 (germline): SGHRS, YFSETQ. This CDR3 has 14 amino acids. J was trimmed by 7 bases and V by 4 bases; bases with no gene match: 8.